Each of the 23 T cell receptor beta chains below was sequenced from the same sample in a study of cytomegalovirus exposure and HLA in healthy donors. PCR was performed using 60 Vbeta and 13 Jbeta primers. Only in-frame clones appear in the TCRdb table, and some are missing; sequencing was by immunoSEQ multiplex PCR. The sample carries some 110,000 clones, 76% recorded once. The material sequenced was PBMCs. Every receptor here comes from a man aged 50 or older in good health and CMV-seronegative.

The chain links TRBV2 to TRBJ1-1; 7 nucleotides match TRBD1. J gave up 2 bases and V 6 bases, and 9 bases lay outside the gene matches. CDR1 is SNHLY, CDR2 FYNNEI, per germline. The CDR3 is 15 residues long. The CDR3 DNA follows: TGTGCCAGCAGGAGGGGACAGCTGCTAAACACTGAAGCTTTCTTT. It is translated as CASRRGQLLNTEAFF. Together with reference TRBV2 and TRBJ1-1, the CDR3 gives the full variable domain: EPEVTQTPSHQVTQMGQEVILRCVPISNHLYFYWYRQILGQKVEFLVSFYNNEISEKSEIFDDQFSVERPDGSNFTLKIRSTKLEDSAMYFCASRRGQLLNTEAFFGQGTRLTVV.

This clone has just one count. The chain links TRBV5-1 to TRBJ2-2; no clear D gene. Germline values: CDR1 SGHRS, CDR2 YFSETQ. The CDR3 is made up of 12 amino acids. Trimming removed 8 bases at V and 1 base at J, with 6 bases between. The CDR3 DNA sequence: TGCGCCAGTCGAGAGAACACCGGGGAGCTGTTTTTT. Its protein is CASRENTGELFF.

The chain combines TRBV18 with TRBJ1-1; D is undetermined. The CDR3 loop spans 13 amino acids. V lost 6 bases, J lost 1 base, and 9 bases lay in between. CDR1 is KGHSH, CDR2 LQKENI, per germline. The CDR3 DNA sequence: TGTGCCAGCTCCCCCACATCGAACACTGAAGCTTTCTTT. Encoded protein: CASSPTSNTEAFF.

This clone appeared a single time. The chain employs TRBV4-2 and TRBJ2-4; D may be TRBD2 (6 bases). The V end lost 4 bases, the J end lost 5 bases, and 12 bases lay between the germline ends. CDR1 and CDR2 from the germline V gene are LGHNA and YNFKEQ. This CDR3 is 14 amino acids long. CDR3 DNA: TGTGCCAGCAGCCCGGCCGGGACTCAAAACATTCAGTACTTC. Translation gives CASSPAGTQNIQYF.

The chain is built from TRBV14 and TRBJ1-4; 11 bases are shared with TRBD1. The ends lost 9 bases at V and 8 bases at J; junction bases unmatched: 5. Per germline, CDR1 SGHDN and CDR2 FVKESK. There are 13 residues in the CDR3. CDR3 sequence (DNA): TGTGCCAGTGGACAGGGGGCACGAGAAAAACTGTTTTTT. This encodes CASGQGAREKLFF.

This clone came up a few times. V and J are TRBV2 and TRBJ1-2; TRBD1 matches 9 bases. Germline CDR1 is SNHLY and CDR2 is FYNNEI. CDR3 size: 16 residues. The J segment lost 1 base and the V segment lost 3 bases, leaving 6 bases of the junction unmatched. The CDR3 DNA follows: TGTGCCAGCAGTGATGACAGGGGGGCCCTTAACTATGGCTACACCTTC. Protein: CASSDDRGALNYGYTF.

This clone appeared a few times. The chain links TRBV13 to TRBJ1-3; the match to TRBD1 covers 8 bases. CDR3 size: 17 residues. The germline V gene encodes CDR1 PRHDT and CDR2 FYEKMQ (reference sequence). J gave up 2 bases and V 5 bases, and 11 bases lay outside the gene matches. CDR3 residues: CASSPRGQGMAGNTIYF. The CDR3 region has the DNA TGTGCCAGCAGCCCCCGAGGACAGGGCATGGCTGGAAACACCATATATTTT.

This clone was picked up one time. The V and J genes are TRBV28 and TRBJ1-5, with D perhaps TRBD1 (6 bases). The CDR3 runs 11 residues. The V gene lost 3 bases and the J gene lost 9 bases, with 6 bases spanning the gap. CDR1 and CDR2 (germline): MDHEN, SYDVKM. The CDR3 is CASSLGAPQHF. The CDR3 nucleotides read TGTGCCAGCAGTTTGGGGGCGCCCCAGCATTTT. Combining the CDR3 with reference TRBV28 and TRBJ1-5 gives the whole variable domain DVKVTQSSRYLVKRTGEKVFLECVQDMDHENMFWYRQDPGLGLRLIYFSYDVKMKEKGDIPEGYSVSREKKERFSLILESASTNQTSMYLCASSLGAPQHFGDGTRLSIL.

This clone has only a few counts. J is TRBJ1-1 and V is TRBV5-4; D gene ambiguous. The V and J ends lost 4 bases and 3 bases respectively, with 13 bases between them. The CDR3 covers 14 residues. Germline lookup yields CDR1 SGHNT and CDR2 YYREEE (reference sequence). CDR3 coding DNA: TGTGCCAGCAGCGCGCCGGTGTTGGACACTGAAGCTTTCTTT. This gives the protein CASSAPVLDTEAFF.

The chain employs TRBV7-9 and TRBJ1-5; 9 bases agree with TRBD1. The junction had 7 bases not matched to a gene; V was cut back by 1 base and J by 6 bases. This CDR3 is built from 16 residues. Looked up from germline, CDR1 is SEHNR and CDR2 is FQNEAQ (reference sequence). The CDR3 spells CASSLGRGTGLQPQHF. The DNA for the CDR3 is TGTGCCAGCAGCTTAGGAAGAGGGACAGGGCTTCAGCCCCAGCATTTT.

The chain combines TRBV6-5 with TRBJ2-5, with 8 bases that match TRBD2. This CDR3 spans 15 amino acids. Germline V gene lookup returns CDR1 MNHEY and CDR2 SVGAGI. The V segment lost 6 bases and the J segment 3 bases; nucleotides outside the gene matches: 9. CDR3 DNA sequence: TGTGCCAGCAGGATCCTCCTCGGGGGGGAAGAGACCCAGTACTTC. Its translation is CASRILLGGEETQYF.

The gene calls are TRBV6-5 and TRBJ2-3, with D possibly TRBD2 on 5 matching bases. The CDR3 sequence is 12 residues long. The germline V gene has CDR1 MNHEY and CDR2 SVGAGI. The ends were cut back, 4 bases at V and 10 bases at J, with 12 bases in the middle. The CDR3 DNA reads TGTGCCAGCAGTTCGGGTTTGAGGGCGCAGTATTTT. Protein: CASSSGLRAQYF.

The V and J genes are TRBV4-1 and TRBJ1-2, with a tentative D call TRBD1 (5 bases). Trimming removed 0 bases at V and 8 bases at J, with 10 bases between. CDR1 and CDR2 (germline): MGHRA, YSYEKL. There are 13 residues in the CDR3. In DNA, the CDR3 is TGCGCCAGCAGCCAAGATGGGGCTTACGGCTACACCTTC. This gives the protein CASSQDGAYGYTF.

The chain combines TRBV9 with TRBJ2-1; 7 positions agree with TRBD2. CDR1 and CDR2 (germline): SGDLS, YYNGEE. This CDR3 is built from 15 residues. V gave up 7 bases and J gave up 0 bases; unmatched junction bases: 7. The CDR3 spells CASGSGGSSYNEQFF. In nucleotides, the CDR3 is TGTGCCAGCGGATCGGGGGGTAGCTCCTACAATGAGCAGTTCTTC.

The gene calls are TRBV9 and TRBJ2-2, with 10 bases that match TRBD2. There are 17 residues in the CDR3. Germline loops: CDR1 SGDLS, CDR2 YYNGEE. The V and J ends lost 7 bases and 0 bases, in that order; junction bases with no gene match: 9. CDR3 protein: CASGRGSGGANTGELFF. The CDR3 DNA sequence: TGTGCCAGCGGACGCGGGAGCGGGGGGGCGAACACCGGGGAGCTGTTTTTT.

The chain has TRBV7-9 and TRBJ1-4; 10 positions agree with TRBD1. Germline V gene lookup returns CDR1 SEHNR and CDR2 FQNEAQ (reference sequence). The CDR3 consists of 16 residues. J was trimmed by 6 bases and V by 4 bases; bases with no gene match: 8. For the CDR3, the DNA is TGTGCCAGCAGCTCTGAGCGACAGGGGGCGGATGAAAAACTGTTTTTT. It yields the protein CASSSERQGADEKLFF.

The chain carries TRBV18 and TRBJ2-1; possibly TRBD2 for D (6 bases). Per the germline V gene, CDR1 is KGHSH and CDR2 is LQKENI. Trimming removed 6 bases at V and 8 bases at J, with 14 bases between. The CDR3 is 13 residues long. CDR3 sequence: CASSRDLLDEQFF. In DNA form, the CDR3 reads TGTGCCAGCTCCCGGGACTTGTTAGATGAGCAGTTCTTC.

This sequence joins TRBV18 and TRBJ2-7, with 8 positions matching TRBD1. This CDR3 is built from 14 residues. V lost 3 bases and J lost 3; bases outside the gene matches: 4. Germline lookup yields CDR1 KGHSH and CDR2 LQKENI. CDR3 bases: TGTGCCAGCTCACCGCAGGGGGCGAGCTACGAGCAGTACTTC. Protein sequence: CASSPQGASYEQYF.

The V and J genes are TRBV5-4 and TRBJ1-2; TRBD1 is a possible D gene (6 bases). The CDR3 covers 14 residues. Germline CDR1 and CDR2: SGHNT and YYREEE (reference sequence). Trimming shortened V by 4 bases and J by 4 bases, and 14 bases separated the two germline ends. The CDR3 DNA reads TGTGCCAGCAGCCCGAGTACAGGGATCTATGGCTACACCTTC. Translation gives CASSPSTGIYGYTF.

The genes are TRBV5-1 and TRBJ2-2; D might be TRBD2 (5 bases). Trimming removed 4 bases from V and 6 bases from J, with 25 bases in between. This CDR3 is 18 amino acids long. CDR1 SGHRS and CDR2 YFSETQ come from the germline V gene. CDR3 region: CASSPRFLEEPAAGELFF. The CDR3 nucleotides read TGCGCCAGCAGCCCTAGATTTTTGGAGGAACCCGCCGCCGGGGAGCTGTTTTTT.

This chain joins TRBV4-3 and TRBJ2-5; D possibly corresponds to TRBD1 (7 bases). The CDR3 sequence is 18 residues long. The germline CDR1 and CDR2 sequences are LGHNA and YSLEER. V lost 0 bases, J lost 1 base, and 18 bases lay in between. The CDR3 DNA is TGCGCCAGCAGCCAAGATTTTGACCCCCAGGGGGGCCAAGAGACCCAGTACTTC. It codes for CASSQDFDPQGGQETQYF.

CDR3 loop: CASSPGLRYNEQFF. CDR3 nucleotide sequence: TGTGCCAGCAGTCCGGGGTTGCGGTACAATGAGCAGTTCTTC. The J gene is TRBJ2-1, the V gene TRBV2; TRBD2 might be the D (5 bases). V lost 5 bases and J lost 4, with 12 bases in between. The V gene's germline CDR1 is SNHLY and CDR2 FYNNEI. The CDR3 is 14 amino acids.

V usage is TRBV9 and J usage is TRBJ2-5, with 7 bases fitting TRBD2. J was trimmed by 4 bases and V by 0 bases; bases with no gene match: 9. The CDR3 runs 16 residues. Germline V gives CDR1 SGDLS, CDR2 YYNGEE. The CDR3 is CASSVDPGWEGETQYF. For the CDR3, the DNA is TGTGCCAGCAGCGTAGATCCCGGTTGGGAGGGAGAGACCCAGTACTTC. Full variable domain (rest looked up from reference TRBV9 and TRBJ2-5): DSGVTQTPKHLITATGQRVTLRCSPRSGDLSVYWYQQSLDQGLQFLIQYYNGEERAKGNILERFSAQQFPDLHSELNLSSLELGDSALYFCASSVDPGWEGETQYFGPGTRLLVL.